Below are 14 T cell receptor beta chains sequenced from a single sample in a study of blood T cell repertoires in COVID-19. TCRdb keeps only in-frame clones here, not all; method: immunoSEQ multiplex PCR. The table shows about 86,000 clones, with 85% to 90% occurring only once. Sample: PBMCs or T cells enriched from blood (not recorded which). The receptors come from a woman between 45 and 60 years old with acute COVID-19.

This chain uses TRBV10-1 with TRBJ1-5; a weak D match, TRBD1 (5 bases). V was clipped by 6 bases and J by 2 bases, with 14 bases between them. This CDR3 region has 15 residues. CDR1 is WNHNN, CDR2 SYGVQD, per germline (reference sequence). The chain's CDR3 is CASRGGGEGNQPQHF. DNA for the CDR3: TGCGCCAGCAGAGGTGGGGGGGAGGGCAATCAGCCCCAGCATTTT.

The chain employs TRBV4-1 and TRBJ2-1; 8 nucleotides align to TRBD2. The CDR3 runs 16 residues. After removal of 0 bases from V and 7 bases from J, the junction contained 8 bases not matched to a gene. CDR1 and CDR2 (germline): MGHRA, YSYEKL. DNA of the CDR3: TGCGCCAGCAGCCAAGATAGGATCGGCGGGGGGAATGAGCAGTTCTTC. It translates to CASSQDRIGGGNEQFF.

The chain joins TRBV5-1 to TRBJ2-1, with D perhaps matching TRBD1 (6 bases). V was shortened by 0 bases and J by 0 bases, with 7 bases between the two germline ends. This CDR3 has 15 residues. Germline values: CDR1 SGHRS, CDR2 YFSETQ. In DNA form, the CDR3 reads TGCGCCAGCAGCTTGGGAGGGGGCTCCTACAATGAGCAGTTCTTC. This sequence encodes CASSLGGGSYNEQFF.

The V and J genes are TRBV18 and TRBJ2-7; D may be TRBD1 (6 bases). Germline lookup yields CDR1 KGHSH and CDR2 LQKENI. The CDR3 has 14 residues. Trimming shortened V by 6 bases and J by 5 bases, and 17 bases separated the two germline ends. The CDR3 loop is CASSRGGLTNEQYF. The CDR3, as DNA: TGTGCCAGCTCCAGGGGCGGTTTAACCAACGAGCAGTACTTC.

The rearrangement links TRBV11-3 to TRBJ2-7; D is uncertain. Germline CDR1 SGHNT, CDR2 YENEEA. This CDR3 has 14 residues. Trimming removed 5 bases from V and 7 bases from J, with 18 bases in between. The CDR3 region has the DNA TGTGCCAGCAGCACTCAAGCGCCGCTAGAGGAGCAGTACTTC. Protein: CASSTQAPLEEQYF.

There are a few counts of this clone. The chain is built from TRBV21-1 and TRBJ1-6. TRBV21-1 is flagged as a pseudogene. This CDR3 has 18 amino acids. The CDR3 is CASSKGSSYPLYNSPLHF. CDR3 DNA sequence: TGTGCCAGCAGTAAAGGGTCGAGCTATCCCCTCTATAATTCACCCCTCCACTTT.

In its sample, this clone was seen a few times. J is TRBJ2-3 and V is TRBV3-1 (or the pseudogene TRBV3-2); 7 bases are a match to TRBD2. CDR1 is LGHDT, CDR2 YNNKEL, per germline (reference sequence). CDR3 length: 16 amino acids. Unmatched junction bases numbered 10, after V lost 2 bases and J lost 5 bases. This CDR3 is CASSQSPGGVEDTQYF. CDR3 in DNA: TGTGCCAGCAGCCAATCTCCGGGAGGCGTGGAAGATACGCAGTATTTT.

V gene TRBV19 combines with J gene TRBJ1-4; D is unclear. CDR1 LNHDA and CDR2 SQIVND come from the germline V gene (reference sequence). The CDR3 spans 14 residues. V lost 7 bases, J lost 7 bases, and 16 bases lay in between. This CDR3 reads CASTLKPNGEKLFF. The CDR3 nucleotides read TGTGCCAGTACCCTTAAACCGAACGGTGAAAAACTGTTTTTT.

J is TRBJ2-7 and V is TRBV11-2; TRBD1 agrees at 9 bases. CDR1 is SGHAT and CDR2 is FQNNGV in the germline V gene. J was trimmed by 2 bases and V by 5 bases; bases with no gene match: 7. The CDR3 has 15 residues. DNA for the CDR3: TGTGCCAGCAGCCCGGACAGGGGAGGTCCCTACGAGCAGTACTTC. This gives the protein CASSPDRGGPYEQYF.

The chain has TRBV5-4 and TRBJ2-3; weak D call: TRBD2 (6 bases). Trimming removed 0 bases at V and 8 bases at J, with 16 bases between. Germline V gives CDR1 SGHNT, CDR2 YYREEE (reference sequence). The CDR3 runs to 15 residues. The chain's CDR3 is CASSLGRSAEGTQYF. As DNA, the CDR3 is TGTGCCAGCAGCTTGGGACGCTCGGCGGAGGGTACGCAGTATTTT.

The chain links TRBV5-6 to TRBJ2-2, with TRBD2 matching 10 bases. The germline gives CDR1 SGHDT, CDR2 YYEEEE. The CDR3 extends over 16 amino acids. The J segment lost 5 bases and the V segment lost 0 bases, leaving 4 bases of the junction unmatched. The CDR3 nucleotides are TGTGCCAGCAGCTTGGTAGTAGCGGGAGGTACCGGGGAGCTGTTTTTT. Protein sequence: CASSLVVAGGTGELFF.

V gene TRBV5-8 combines with J gene TRBJ1-4; 8 bases are a match to TRBD1. The CDR3 loop spans 14 amino acids. CDR1 and CDR2 (germline): SGHTS, YDEGEE. The V gene end was trimmed by 2 bases and the J gene end by 10 bases; junction bases not matched to a gene: 7. The CDR3 loop reads CASSFLRTGRKLFF. CDR3 bases: TGTGCCAGCAGCTTTCTACGGACAGGGAGAAAACTGTTTTTT.

The table lists this clone with a few counts. The V gene is TRBV18, the J gene TRBJ2-2, with D possibly TRBD2 on 5 matching bases. V lost 3 bases, J lost 2 bases, and 10 bases lay in between. CDR1 is KGHSH and CDR2 is LQKENI in the germline V gene. The CDR3 runs 15 residues. This chain's CDR3 is CASSPGAPNTGELFF. CDR3 sequence (DNA): TGTGCCAGCTCACCGGGAGCGCCAAACACCGGGGAGCTGTTTTTT.

This clone appeared once. This chain uses TRBV6-6 with TRBJ2-5; the D gene is possibly TRBD1 (6 bases). V lost 6 bases and J lost 4, with 9 bases in between. The CDR3 totals 12 residues. The germline gives CDR1 MNHNY, CDR2 SVGAGI (reference sequence). This chain's CDR3 is CASSTGLETQYF. In nucleotides, the CDR3 is TGTGCCAGCAGCACAGGGTTAGAGACCCAGTACTTC.